The 10 T cell receptor beta chains presented below share a single source sample, sequenced in a study of CD8 T cells in Susac syndrome. After extraction with the RNeasy kit, roughly 0.45 to 1 ug of the RNA was reverse transcribed using random hexamers. One entry per CDR3 protein, called by TCRdb with MiXCR from the immunoSEQ multiplex PCR reads. The sample carries around 150,000 distinct CDR3 sequences, approximately 95% recorded once. The specimen was CD4+ T cells from PBMCs. These receptors all come from a human donor with multiple sclerosis.

Of note for this clonotype: At one end, the junction sequence differs from germline, possibly due to a read error. The chain links TRBV23-1 to TRBJ2-2; D call uncertain. TRBV23-1 qualifies as an ORF whose function is uncertain. This CDR3 is 14 amino acids long. This CDR3 reads CASSQPANTGELFF. CDR3 nucleotides: TGCGCTAGCAGTCAGCCAGCGAACACCGGGGAGCTGTTTTTT.

The rearrangement uses TRBV6-5 and TRBJ1-3; D might be TRBD1 (6 bases). The CDR3 is 15 residues long. Trimming took 5 bases from V and 1 from J, leaving 12 bases between them. Germline-derived CDR1 and CDR2 are MNHEY and SVGAGI. The CDR3 loop reads CASSRDQGSGNTIYF. The CDR3, as DNA: TGTGCCAGCAGTCGAGATCAGGGGTCTGGAAACACCATATATTTT.

V is TRBV15 and J is TRBJ2-6; D unresolved. Germline V gene data show CDR1 as LNHNV and CDR2 as YYDKDF (reference sequence). V lost 5 bases to trimming and J lost 0 bases, with 2 bases between them. The CDR3 sequence is 13 residues long. The CDR3 sequence is CATSFSGANVLTF. DNA of the CDR3: TGTGCCACCAGCTTCTCTGGGGCCAACGTCCTGACTTTC.

The J gene is TRBJ2-5, the V gene TRBV7-6, with TRBD2 as a possible D gene (6 bases). Germline loops: CDR1 SGHVS, CDR2 FNYEAQ. The CDR3 has 13 residues. Trimming took off 4 bases at V and 4 bases at J, with 10 bases between the two ends. The CDR3 bases are TGTGCCAGCAGCTGGGCGCGGGGAGAGACCCAGTACTTC. Protein product: CASSWARGETQYF.

The chain combines TRBV20-1 with TRBJ2-7, with unresolved D. The CDR3 is 13 amino acids. CDR1 and CDR2 (germline): DFQATT, SNEGSKA (reference sequence). V was shortened by 5 bases and J by 5 bases, with 16 bases between the two germline ends. Here the CDR3 reads CSAPTRYTNEQYF. Written as DNA, the CDR3 is TGCAGTGCTCCAACGAGATACACCAACGAGCAGTACTTC.

The rearrangement uses TRBV3-1 and TRBJ2-2; D not resolved. The germline V gene encodes CDR1 LGHDT and CDR2 YNNKEL (reference sequence). The CDR3 length is 15 residues. V gave up 6 bases and J gave up 2 bases, with 13 bases separating them. CDR3 region: CASSRGSGNTGELFF. The CDR3 nucleotides are TGTGCCAGCAGTAGAGGCTCAGGAAACACCGGGGAGCTGTTTTTT.

J is TRBJ1-1 and V is TRBV7-3; D is undetermined. This CDR3 spans 13 amino acids. V was cut by 1 base and J by 0 bases, with 3 bases left in between. Germline-derived CDR1 and CDR2 are SGHTA and FQGTGA. The CDR3 loop is CASSLRMNTEAFF. The DNA of the CDR3 is TGTGCCAGCAGCTTAAGAATGAACACTGAAGCTTTCTTT.

V usage is TRBV18 and J usage is TRBJ1-1; unclear D gene. The germline CDR1 and CDR2 sequences are KGHSH and LQKENI. Between the trimmed V and J ends, which lost 4 bases and 8 bases, there was a span of 11 bases. The CDR3 runs to 12 residues. The CDR3 nucleotides are TGTGCCAGCTCACTTCGAATCGAAGAAGCTTTCTTT. It is translated as CASSLRIEEAFF.

V usage is TRBV9 and J usage is TRBJ1-2; TRBD1 matches 9 bases. V lost 3 bases and J lost 3; bases outside the gene matches: 3. Germline CDR1 and CDR2: SGDLS and YYNGEE. The CDR3 is 14 residues long. The CDR3: CASSADRGDYGYTF. CDR3 in DNA: TGTGCCAGCAGCGCGGACAGGGGAGACTATGGCTACACCTTC.

J is TRBJ2-1 and V is TRBV9; D gene ambiguous. This CDR3 contains 14 residues. V dropped 0 bases and J dropped 5 bases, with 9 bases sitting between them. Per the germline V gene, CDR1 is SGDLS and CDR2 is YYNGEE. CDR3 protein: CASSVDGWDNEQFF. For the CDR3, the DNA is TGTGCCAGCAGCGTAGATGGGTGGGACAATGAGCAGTTCTTC.